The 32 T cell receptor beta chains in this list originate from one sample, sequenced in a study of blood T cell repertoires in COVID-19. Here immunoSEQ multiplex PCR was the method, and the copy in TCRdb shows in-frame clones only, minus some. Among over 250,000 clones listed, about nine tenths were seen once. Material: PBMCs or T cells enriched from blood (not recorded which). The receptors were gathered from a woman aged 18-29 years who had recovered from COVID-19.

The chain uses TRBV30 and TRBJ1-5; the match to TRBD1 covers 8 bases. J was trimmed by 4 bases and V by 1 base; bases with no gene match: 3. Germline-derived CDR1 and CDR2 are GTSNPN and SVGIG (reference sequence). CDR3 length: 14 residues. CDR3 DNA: TGTGCCTGGAGTGCCGGGACAGGAAATCAGCCCCAGCATTTT. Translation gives CAWSAGTGNQPQHF. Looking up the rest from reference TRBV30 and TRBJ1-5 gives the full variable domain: SQTIHQWPATLVQPVGSPLSLECTVEGTSNPNLYWYRQAAGRGLQLLFYSVGIGQISSEVPQNLSASRPQDRQFILSSKKLLLSDSGFYLCAWSAGTGNQPQHFGDGTRLSIL.

The chain's CDR3 is CASSFDRDTEAFF. In DNA, the CDR3 is TGTGCCAGCAGTTTCGACAGGGACACTGAAGCTTTCTTT. The chain uses TRBV6-2 or TRBV6-3 and TRBJ1-1; 7 nucleotides agree with TRBD1. The germline V gene encodes CDR1 MNHEY and CDR2 SVGEGT. With V trimmed by 4 bases and J by 3 bases, 2 bases remained unmatched. This CDR3 has 13 residues.

Here the CDR3 reads CASSSQAGVAYEQYF. The CDR3, as DNA: TGTGCCAGCAGCTCCCAGGCGGGAGTGGCCTACGAGCAGTACTTC. The chain couples TRBV7-2 to TRBJ2-7; 7 bases match TRBD2. Germline loops: CDR1 SGHTA, CDR2 FQGNSA. V was pared by 4 bases and J by 2 bases, with 8 bases of the junction left unmatched. The length of the CDR3 is 15 residues.

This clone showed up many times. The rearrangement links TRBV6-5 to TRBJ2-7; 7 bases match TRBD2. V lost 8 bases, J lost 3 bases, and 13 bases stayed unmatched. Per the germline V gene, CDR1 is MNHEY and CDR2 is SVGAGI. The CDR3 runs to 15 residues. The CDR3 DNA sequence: TGTGCCAGCGGGGACTACCCACCAAGCCTCTACGAGCAGTACTTC. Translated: CASGDYPPSLYEQYF.

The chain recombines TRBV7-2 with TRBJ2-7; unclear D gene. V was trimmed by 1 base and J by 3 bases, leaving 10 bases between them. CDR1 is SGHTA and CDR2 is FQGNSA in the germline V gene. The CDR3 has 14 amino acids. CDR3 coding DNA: TGTGCCAGCAGCTTAGTGGCCTCTGGCTACGAGCAGTACTTC. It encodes CASSLVASGYEQYF.

For the CDR3, the DNA is TGTGCCAGCAGCCGTCTCCCAAACAGGGGGCGCCCTCAGCCCCAGCATTTT. Translation gives CASSRLPNRGRPQPQHF. The chain links TRBV28 to TRBJ1-5; TRBD1 aligns across 9 bases. V trimming: 6 bases; J trimming: 6 bases; junction bases outside the gene matches: 15. The CDR3 sequence is 17 residues long. Germline assignment: CDR1 MDHEN and CDR2 SYDVKM.

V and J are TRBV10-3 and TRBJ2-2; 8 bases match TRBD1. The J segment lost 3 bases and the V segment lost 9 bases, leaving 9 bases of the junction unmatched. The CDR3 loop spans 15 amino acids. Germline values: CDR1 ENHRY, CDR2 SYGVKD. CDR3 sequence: CAMKPDRVDTGELFF. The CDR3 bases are TGTGCCATGAAGCCGGACAGGGTGGACACCGGGGAGCTGTTTTTT.

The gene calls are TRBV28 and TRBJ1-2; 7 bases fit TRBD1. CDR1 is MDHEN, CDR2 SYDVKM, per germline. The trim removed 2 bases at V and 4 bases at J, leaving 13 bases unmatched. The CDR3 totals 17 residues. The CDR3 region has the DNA TGTGCCAGCAGTTTAGTGGAGGGGGCGATTACTCTCTATGGCTACACCTTC. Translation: CASSLVEGAITLYGYTF.

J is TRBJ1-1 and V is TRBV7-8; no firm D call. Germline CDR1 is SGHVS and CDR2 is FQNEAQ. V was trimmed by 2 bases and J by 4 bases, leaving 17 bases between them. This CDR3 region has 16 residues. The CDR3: CASSLTNPIGGTEAFF. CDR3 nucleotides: TGTGCCAGCAGCTTAACCAACCCAATAGGCGGCACTGAAGCTTTCTTT.

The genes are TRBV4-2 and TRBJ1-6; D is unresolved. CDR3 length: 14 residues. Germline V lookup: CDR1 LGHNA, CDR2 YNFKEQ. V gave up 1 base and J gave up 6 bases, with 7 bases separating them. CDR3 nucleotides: TGTGCCAGCAGCCAAGTCGCAGGTAATTCACCCCTCCACTTT. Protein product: CASSQVAGNSPLHF.

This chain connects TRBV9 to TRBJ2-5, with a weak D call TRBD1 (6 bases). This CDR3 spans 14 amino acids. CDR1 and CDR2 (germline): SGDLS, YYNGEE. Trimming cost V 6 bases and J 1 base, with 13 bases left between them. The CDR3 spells CASNLGTTQETQYF. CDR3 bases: TGTGCCAGCAACCTCGGGACAACCCAAGAGACCCAGTACTTC.

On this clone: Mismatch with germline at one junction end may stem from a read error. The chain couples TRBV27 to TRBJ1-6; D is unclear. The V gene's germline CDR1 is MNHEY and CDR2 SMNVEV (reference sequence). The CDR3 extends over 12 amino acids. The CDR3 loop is CASSSHTVAAGF. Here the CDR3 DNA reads TGTGCCAGCAGTAGTCACACCGTGGCCGCCGGGTTT.

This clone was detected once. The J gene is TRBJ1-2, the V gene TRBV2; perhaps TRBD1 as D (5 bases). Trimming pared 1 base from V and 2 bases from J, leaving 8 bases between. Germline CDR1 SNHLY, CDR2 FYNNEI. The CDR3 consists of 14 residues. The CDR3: CASSEGGDNYGYTF. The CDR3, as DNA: TGTGCCAGCAGTGAAGGCGGGGACAACTATGGCTACACCTTC.

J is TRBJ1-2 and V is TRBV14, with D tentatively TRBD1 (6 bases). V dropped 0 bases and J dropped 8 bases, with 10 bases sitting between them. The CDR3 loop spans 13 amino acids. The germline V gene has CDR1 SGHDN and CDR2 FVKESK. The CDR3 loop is CASSQEGAWGYTF. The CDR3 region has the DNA TGTGCCAGCAGCCAAGAGGGGGCCTGGGGCTACACCTTC.

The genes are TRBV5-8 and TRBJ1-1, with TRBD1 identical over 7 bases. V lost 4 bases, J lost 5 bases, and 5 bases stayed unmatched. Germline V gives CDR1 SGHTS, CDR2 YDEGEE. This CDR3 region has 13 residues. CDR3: CASSETGRTEAFF. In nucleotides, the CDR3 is TGTGCCAGCAGCGAGACAGGGAGGACTGAAGCTTTCTTT.

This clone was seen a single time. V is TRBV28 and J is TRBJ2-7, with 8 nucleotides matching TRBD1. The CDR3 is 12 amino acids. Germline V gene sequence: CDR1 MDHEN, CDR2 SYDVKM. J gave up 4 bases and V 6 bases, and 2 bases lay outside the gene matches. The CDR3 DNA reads TGTGCCAGCAGACGACAGGGGTACGAGCAGTACTTC. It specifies CASRRQGYEQYF.

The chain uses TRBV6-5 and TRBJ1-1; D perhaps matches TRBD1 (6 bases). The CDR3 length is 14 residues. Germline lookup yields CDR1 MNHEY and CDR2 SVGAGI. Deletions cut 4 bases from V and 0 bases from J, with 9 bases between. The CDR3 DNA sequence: TGTGCCAGCAGTTCGGACAGAATGAACACTGAAGCTTTCTTT. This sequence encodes CASSSDRMNTEAFF.

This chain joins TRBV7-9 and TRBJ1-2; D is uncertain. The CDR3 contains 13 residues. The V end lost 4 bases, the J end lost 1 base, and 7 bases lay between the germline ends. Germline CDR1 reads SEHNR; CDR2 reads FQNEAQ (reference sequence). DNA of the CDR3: TGTGCCAGCAGCTCCAGGAATAACTATGGCTACACCTTC. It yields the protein CASSSRNNYGYTF.

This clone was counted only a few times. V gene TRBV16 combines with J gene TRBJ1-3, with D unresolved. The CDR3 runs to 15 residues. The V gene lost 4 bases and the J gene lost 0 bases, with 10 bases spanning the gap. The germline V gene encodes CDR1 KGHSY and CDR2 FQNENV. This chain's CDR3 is CASSPVRSSGNTIYF. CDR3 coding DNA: TGTGCCAGCAGCCCGGTCCGTAGCTCTGGAAACACCATATATTTT.

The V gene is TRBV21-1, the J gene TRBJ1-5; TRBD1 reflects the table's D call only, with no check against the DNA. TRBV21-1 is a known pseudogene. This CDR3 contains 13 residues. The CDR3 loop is CASSRTGNQPQHF. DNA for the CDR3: TGTGCCAGCAGCCGGACAGGGAATCAGCCCCAGCATTTT.

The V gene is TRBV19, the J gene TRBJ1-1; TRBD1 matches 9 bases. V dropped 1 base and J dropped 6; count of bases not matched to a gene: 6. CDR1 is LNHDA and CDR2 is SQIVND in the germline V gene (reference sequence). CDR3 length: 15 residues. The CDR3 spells CASSIAGTGLSEAFF. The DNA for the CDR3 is TGTGCCAGTAGTATAGCCGGGACAGGGCTTTCTGAAGCTTTCTTT.

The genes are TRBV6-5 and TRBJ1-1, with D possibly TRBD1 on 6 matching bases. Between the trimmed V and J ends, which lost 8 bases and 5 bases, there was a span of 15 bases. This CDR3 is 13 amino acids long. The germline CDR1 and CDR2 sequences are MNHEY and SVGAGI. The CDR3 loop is CASVRKQGTEAFF. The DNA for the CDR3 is TGTGCCAGCGTACGGAAACAGGGTACTGAAGCTTTCTTT.

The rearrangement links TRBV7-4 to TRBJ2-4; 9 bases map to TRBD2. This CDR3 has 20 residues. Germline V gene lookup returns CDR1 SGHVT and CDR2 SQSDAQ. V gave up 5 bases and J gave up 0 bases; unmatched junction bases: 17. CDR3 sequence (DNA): TGTGCCAGCAGCCTCCCTTTGCGGGGGGGCTCATTTCTAGCCAAAAACATTCAGTACTTC. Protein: CASSLPLRGGSFLAKNIQYF.

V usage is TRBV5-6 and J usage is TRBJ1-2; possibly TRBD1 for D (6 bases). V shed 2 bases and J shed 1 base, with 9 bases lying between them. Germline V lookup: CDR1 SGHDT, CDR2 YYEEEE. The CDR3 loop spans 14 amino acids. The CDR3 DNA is TGTGCCAGCAGCTTTGGACAGATTAACTATGGCTACACCTTC. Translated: CASSFGQINYGYTF.

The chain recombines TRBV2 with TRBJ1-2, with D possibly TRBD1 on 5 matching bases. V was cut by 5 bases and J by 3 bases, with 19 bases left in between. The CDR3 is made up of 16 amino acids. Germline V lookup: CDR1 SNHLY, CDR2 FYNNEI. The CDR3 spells CASSTVEGALHYGYTF. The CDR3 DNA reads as TGTGCCAGCAGTACAGTAGAAGGGGCTCTCCACTATGGCTACACCTTC.

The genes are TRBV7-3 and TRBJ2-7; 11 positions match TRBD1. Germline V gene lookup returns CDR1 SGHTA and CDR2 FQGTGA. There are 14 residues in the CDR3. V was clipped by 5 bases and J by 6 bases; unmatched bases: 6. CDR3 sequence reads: CASSPGQGVGEQYF. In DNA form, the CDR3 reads TGTGCCAGCAGCCCGGGACAGGGGGTAGGCGAGCAGTACTTC.

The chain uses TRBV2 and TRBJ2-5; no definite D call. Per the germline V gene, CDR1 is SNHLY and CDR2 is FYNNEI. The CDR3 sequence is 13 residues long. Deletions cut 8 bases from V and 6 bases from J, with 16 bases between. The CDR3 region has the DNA TGTGCCAGCCTTCAAGAGGTTCAAAAGACCCAGTACTTC. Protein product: CASLQEVQKTQYF.

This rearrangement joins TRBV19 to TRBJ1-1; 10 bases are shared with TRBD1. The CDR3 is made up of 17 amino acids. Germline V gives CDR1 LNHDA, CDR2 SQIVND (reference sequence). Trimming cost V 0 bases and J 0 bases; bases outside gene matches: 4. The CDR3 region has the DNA TGTGCCAGTAGTATAGATGTGGACAGGGGGATGAACACTGAAGCTTTCTTT. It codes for CASSIDVDRGMNTEAFF.

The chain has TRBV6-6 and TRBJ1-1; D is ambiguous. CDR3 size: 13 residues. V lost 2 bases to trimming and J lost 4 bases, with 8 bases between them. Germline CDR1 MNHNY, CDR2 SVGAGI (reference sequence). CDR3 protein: CASSYPGPTEAFF. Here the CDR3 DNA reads TGTGCCAGCAGTTACCCAGGTCCCACTGAAGCTTTCTTT.

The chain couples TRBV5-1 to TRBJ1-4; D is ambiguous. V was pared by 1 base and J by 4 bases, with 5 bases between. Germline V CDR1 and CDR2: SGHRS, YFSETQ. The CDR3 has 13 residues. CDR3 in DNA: TGCGCCAGCAGCTTGACGGGTAATGAAAAACTGTTTTTT. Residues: CASSLTGNEKLFF.

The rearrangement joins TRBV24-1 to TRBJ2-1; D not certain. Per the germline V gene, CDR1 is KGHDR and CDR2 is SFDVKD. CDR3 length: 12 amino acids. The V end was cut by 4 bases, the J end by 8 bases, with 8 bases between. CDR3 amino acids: CATSDGLDEQFF. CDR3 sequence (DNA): TGTGCCACCAGTGACGGGTTGGATGAGCAGTTCTTC.

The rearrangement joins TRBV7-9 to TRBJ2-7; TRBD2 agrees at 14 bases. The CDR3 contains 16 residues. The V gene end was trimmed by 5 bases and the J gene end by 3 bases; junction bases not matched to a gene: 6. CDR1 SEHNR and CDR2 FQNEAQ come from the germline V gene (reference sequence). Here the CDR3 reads CASSRPGLAGVYEQYF. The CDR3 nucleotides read TGTGCCAGCAGCCGCCCGGGACTAGCGGGAGTCTACGAGCAGTACTTC.